A single sample is the source of the 14 T cell receptor beta chains below, sequenced in a study of control samples from healthy donors and cancer patients. Sequencing used immunoSEQ multiplex PCR; TCRdb keeps in-frame clones, though not all of them. The sample holds about 160,000 clones; 90% to 95% are singletons and the top ten take 0.55% to 0.7%. What was sequenced was blood. The receptors were sampled from a woman aged 25-40 years in good health.

The chain has TRBV9 and TRBJ1-1; D uncertain. Trimming stripped 0 bases from V and 0 bases from J, with 9 bases between. There are 15 residues in the CDR3. Germline assignment: CDR1 SGDLS and CDR2 YYNGEE. The CDR3 DNA reads as TGTGCCAGCAGCGTAGTGGCACACTTGAACACTGAAGCTTTCTTT. Translated: CASSVVAHLNTEAFF.

This clone appeared a few times. The CDR3 coding sequence is TGTGCCAGCAGTTATAGGGGCCCCGGGTACGAGCAGTACTTC. Amino acids: CASSYRGPGYEQYF. The chain employs TRBV6-5 and TRBJ2-7; tentatively, D is TRBD1 (5 bases). Germline values: CDR1 MNHEY, CDR2 SVGAGI. This CDR3 contains 14 residues. Trimming removed 3 bases from V and 4 bases from J, with 13 bases in between.

The genes are TRBV28 and TRBJ1-1, with 10 bases that match TRBD1. The germline CDR1 and CDR2 sequences are MDHEN and SYDVKM. This CDR3 region has 16 residues. Trimming took 4 bases from V and 6 from J; bases not matched to a gene: 11. The CDR3 DNA follows: TGTGCCAGCAGTTCCGGGGGGACAGGGGCGATCGCTGAAGCTTTCTTT. This sequence encodes CASSSGGTGAIAEAFF.

This chain joins TRBV9 and TRBJ1-1, with a possible D match to TRBD1 (5 bases). Germline V gives CDR1 SGDLS, CDR2 YYNGEE. Deletions cut 4 bases from V and 7 bases from J, with 20 bases between. The CDR3 is 15 residues long. In DNA form, the CDR3 reads TGTGCCAGCAGCCCACACCCCGGGACCGAAAATGAAGCTTTCTTT. Translated, it gives CASSPHPGTENEAFF.

This clone has a single count. This chain joins TRBV28 and TRBJ1-1; TRBD1 matches 8 bases. Trimming removed 5 bases from V and 5 bases from J; junction bases left unmatched: 10. Germline values: CDR1 MDHEN, CDR2 SYDVKM. This CDR3 region has 15 residues. The CDR3 nucleotides are TGTGCCAGCAGTCCCTCCGGACAGGGTAAGACTGAAGCTTTCTTT. The encoded protein is CASSPSGQGKTEAFF. Complete variable domain (other parts from reference TRBV28 and TRBJ1-1): DVKVTQSSRYLVKRTGEKVFLECVQDMDHENMFWYRQDPGLGLRLIYFSYDVKMKEKGDIPEGYSVSREKKERFSLILESASTNQTSMYLCASSPSGQGKTEAFFGQGTRLTVV.

The chain combines TRBV18 with TRBJ2-5, with D possibly being TRBD1 (5 bases). V was clipped by 4 bases and J by 4 bases, with 10 bases between them. The CDR3 is made up of 13 amino acids. Germline-derived CDR1 and CDR2 are KGHSH and LQKENI. CDR3 amino acids: CASSRGPRETQYF. CDR3 sequence (DNA): TGTGCCAGCTCACGGGGCCCCCGAGAGACCCAGTACTTC.

Regarding this clone: Other DNA variants within this sample encode the same CDR3. The gene calls are TRBV6-5 and TRBJ2-7; tentatively, D is TRBD1 (5 bases). CDR1 is MNHEY and CDR2 is SVGAGI in the germline V gene. The CDR3 runs to 13 residues. V shed 2 bases and J shed 3 bases, with 8 bases lying between them. CDR3 residues: CASSYGTGYEQYF. The CDR3 DNA follows: TGTGCCAGCAGTTACGGTACAGGCTACGAGCAGTACTTC.

The genes are TRBV9 and TRBJ1-4, with D perhaps TRBD1 (5 bases). This CDR3 has 13 amino acids. The germline CDR1 and CDR2 sequences are SGDLS and YYNGEE. V lost 0 bases to trimming and J lost 13 bases, with 13 bases between them. In DNA, the CDR3 is TGTGCCAGCAGCGTAGAACCCCGGGGGGGACTGTTTTTT. It encodes CASSVEPRGGLFF.

This rearrangement joins TRBV10-2 to TRBJ2-5; D ambiguous. Looked up from germline, CDR1 is WSHSY and CDR2 is SAAADI. V was shortened by 8 bases and J by 2 bases, with 15 bases between the two germline ends. The CDR3 is made up of 14 amino acids. The CDR3 DNA follows: TGCGCCAGCTGGGCTAGTGGGGTTCAAGAGACCCAGTACTTC. Protein product: CASWASGVQETQYF.

The chain has TRBV2 and TRBJ1-5; 11 nucleotides agree with TRBD1. Germline CDR1 and CDR2: SNHLY and FYNNEI. CDR3 length: 14 residues. The V gene end was trimmed by 7 bases and the J gene end by 5 bases; junction bases not matched to a gene: 4. This CDR3 reads CASTRDRGDQPQHF. The CDR3 nucleotides read TGTGCCAGCACCCGGGACAGGGGGGATCAGCCCCAGCATTTT. Variable domain in full (rest from reference TRBV2 and TRBJ1-5): EPEVTQTPSHQVTQMGQEVILRCVPISNHLYFYWYRQILGQKVEFLVSFYNNEISEKSEIFDDQFSVERPDGSNFTLKIRSTKLEDSAMYFCASTRDRGDQPQHFGDGTRLSIL.

This clone has more than one count but fewer than ten. J is TRBJ2-1 and V is TRBV19, with 8 bases identical to TRBD1. This CDR3 has 16 residues. Looked up from germline, CDR1 is LNHDA and CDR2 is SQIVND (reference sequence). V gave up 1 base and J gave up 6 bases; unmatched junction bases: 8. The CDR3 here is CASSIGPDRGGNEQFF. The CDR3 region has the DNA TGTGCCAGTAGTATAGGTCCCGACAGGGGAGGCAATGAGCAGTTCTTC.

The sample holds one count of this clone. The J gene is TRBJ2-1, the V gene TRBV7-9; tentative D call: TRBD2 (6 bases). Germline lookup yields CDR1 SEHNR and CDR2 FQNEAQ (reference sequence). This CDR3 contains 16 residues. V lost 2 bases and J 4 bases, leaving 15 bases between the germline ends. CDR3 in amino acids: CASSLYSGGTYNEQFF. As DNA, the CDR3 is TGTGCCAGCAGCTTATACTCGGGCGGGACTTACAATGAGCAGTTCTTC.

This chain links TRBV28 with TRBJ2-7; D might be TRBD2 (5 bases). The V gene lost 2 bases and the J gene lost 3 bases, with 23 bases spanning the gap. This CDR3 has 18 residues. Germline loops: CDR1 MDHEN, CDR2 SYDVKM. CDR3 sequence: CASSLNSLAAFLYYEQYF. The CDR3 coding sequence is TGTGCCAGCAGTTTAAATTCGCTAGCAGCGTTCCTCTACTACGAGCAGTACTTC. Together with reference TRBV28 and TRBJ2-7, the CDR3 gives the full variable domain: DVKVTQSSRYLVKRTGEKVFLECVQDMDHENMFWYRQDPGLGLRLIYFSYDVKMKEKGDIPEGYSVSREKKERFSLILESASTNQTSMYLCASSLNSLAAFLYYEQYFGPGTRLTVT.

There are a few counts of this clone. The CDR3 DNA sequence: TGTGCCAGCAGTGGATCTACTTCACTCTATGGCTACACCTTC. This encodes CASSGSTSLYGYTF. The chain recombines TRBV21-1 with TRBJ1-2. TRBV21-1 is shown as a pseudogene. The CDR3 runs 14 residues.